This T cell receptor beta chain was captured in a study of shared clonotypes between healthy human individuals. Overall study context: Donors consisted of a couple of women and a few men between 18 and 49.

Whole-study results and caveats: Only blood underwent sampling, and tissue repertoires likely differ.

As defined, naive CD8 cells were CD45RO-negative and positively selected for CCR7, with terminally differentiated effector memory CD45RA+ cells excluded. All participating donors were Caucasian adults from Nashville, Tennessee. Germline V gene data show CDR1 as SEHNR and CDR2 as FQNEAQ (reference sequence). CDR3 length: 13 residues. V shed 8 bases and J shed 1 base, with 11 bases lying between them. About this clone itself: What it binds is unknown.

Only in-frame clones appear in the TCRdb table, and some are missing; sequencing was by immunoSEQ multiplex PCR. Among around 2,000,000 clones listed, approximately 95% were seen once. The receptor was isolated from a man in his late teens or twenties in good health. The chain recombines TRBV7-9 with TRBJ1-1; no reliable D call. Sample: naive CD8+ T cells sorted from blood. Here the CDR3 reads CASRIRQNTEAFF. The CDR3 region has the DNA TGTGCCAGCCGAATTAGGCAGAACACTGAAGCTTTCTTT.